This T cell receptor beta chain derives from a study of blood T cell repertoires in COVID-19. The CDR3 extends over 15 amino acids. The germline V gene encodes CDR1 MNHEY and CDR2 SVGAGI. V lost 6 bases and J 1 base, leaving 13 bases between the germline ends. The protocol was immunoSEQ multiplex PCR, while the TCRdb copy is restricted to in-frame clones and leaves out a portion. The sample has about 160,000 clones, approximately 90% seen once. This receptor was obtained from a man between 18 and 35 years old with acute or convalescent COVID-19. The chain joins TRBV6-5 to TRBJ1-5; D may be TRBD1 (6 bases). The sample comprised peripheral blood. The CDR3 is CASRSGTWSNQPQHF. CDR3 bases: TGTGCCAGCAGATCGGGGACATGGAGCAATCAGCCCCAGCATTTT.